This TCR beta chain comes out of a study of shared clonotypes between healthy human individuals. TCRdb keeps only in-frame clones here, not all; method: immunoSEQ multiplex PCR. The sample includes hundreds of thousands of clones, approximately 96% seen only once; the top ten take roughly 0.1%. CD8 cells regarded as naive lacked CD45RO, were positively chosen for CCR7, and omitted terminally differentiated effector memory CD45RA+ cells. For this clone: Other DNA sequences from this sample encode an identical CDR3 as well.

The V and J ends lost 5 bases and 8 bases, in that order; junction bases with no gene match: 5. The CDR3 is made up of 14 amino acids. Germline V gene lookup returns CDR1 MNHEY and CDR2 SMNVEV (reference sequence). The source material was naive CD8+ T cells sorted from blood. This TCR was sampled from a woman aged 25 to 39 in good health. The rearrangement joins TRBV27 to TRBJ1-4, with 10 nucleotides matching TRBD1. The CDR3 DNA is TGTGCCAGCAGTCCTGGACAGGGGGGAGAAAAACTGTTTTTT. Residues: CASSPGQGGEKLFF.